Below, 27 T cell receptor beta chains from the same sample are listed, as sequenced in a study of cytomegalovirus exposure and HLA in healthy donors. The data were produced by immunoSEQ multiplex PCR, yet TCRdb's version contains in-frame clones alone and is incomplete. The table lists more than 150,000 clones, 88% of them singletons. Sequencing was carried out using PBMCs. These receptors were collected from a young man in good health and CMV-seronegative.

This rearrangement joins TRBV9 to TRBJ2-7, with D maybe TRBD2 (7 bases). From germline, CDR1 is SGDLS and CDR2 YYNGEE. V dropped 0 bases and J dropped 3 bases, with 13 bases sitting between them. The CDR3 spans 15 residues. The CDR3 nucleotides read TGTGCCAGCAGCGTAGGTGGGGGGGCTCACTACGAGCAGTACTTC. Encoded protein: CASSVGGGAHYEQYF.

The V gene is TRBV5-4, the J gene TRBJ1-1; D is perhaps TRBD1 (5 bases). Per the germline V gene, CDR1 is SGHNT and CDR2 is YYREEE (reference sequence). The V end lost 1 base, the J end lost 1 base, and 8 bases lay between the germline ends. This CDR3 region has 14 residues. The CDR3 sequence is CASSLTTGNTEAFF. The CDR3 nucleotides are TGTGCCAGCAGCTTGACTACAGGGAACACTGAAGCTTTCTTT.

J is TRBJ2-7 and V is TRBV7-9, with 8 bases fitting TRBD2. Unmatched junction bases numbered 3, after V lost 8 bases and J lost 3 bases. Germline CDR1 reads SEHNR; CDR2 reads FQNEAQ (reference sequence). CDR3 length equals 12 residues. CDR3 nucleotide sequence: TGTGCCAGCGAGAGCGGGAGCTACGAGCAGTACTTC. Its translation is CASESGSYEQYF.

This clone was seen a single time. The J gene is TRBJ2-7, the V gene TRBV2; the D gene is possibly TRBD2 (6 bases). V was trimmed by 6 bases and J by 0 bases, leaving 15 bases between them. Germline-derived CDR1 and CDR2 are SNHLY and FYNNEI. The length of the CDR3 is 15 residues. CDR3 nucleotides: TGTGCCAGCAGCCGGGACTTAGCCTTCTCCTACGAGCAGTACGTC. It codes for CASSRDLAFSYEQYV.

CDR3 in DNA: TGCGCCATTCGTACAGATGCTAACTATGGCTACACCTTC. It translates to CAIRTDANYGYTF. J is TRBJ1-2 and V is TRBV10-2; unclear D gene. Germline CDR1 and CDR2: WSHSY and SAAADI. The length of the CDR3 is 13 residues. The V end lost 10 bases, the J end lost 0 bases, and 12 bases lay between the germline ends.

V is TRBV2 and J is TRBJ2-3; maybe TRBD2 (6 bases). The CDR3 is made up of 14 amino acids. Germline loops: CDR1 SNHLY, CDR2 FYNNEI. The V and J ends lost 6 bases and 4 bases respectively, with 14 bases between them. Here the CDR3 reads CASRRAGSPDTQYF. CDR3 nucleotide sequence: TGTGCCAGCAGAAGGGCGGGGAGCCCAGATACGCAGTATTTT.

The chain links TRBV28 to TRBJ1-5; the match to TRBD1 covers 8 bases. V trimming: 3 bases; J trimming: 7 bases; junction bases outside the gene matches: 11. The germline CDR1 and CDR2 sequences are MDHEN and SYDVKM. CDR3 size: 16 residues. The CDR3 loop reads CASSFGAGGARQPQHF. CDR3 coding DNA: TGTGCCAGCAGTTTCGGGGCAGGGGGCGCGAGGCAGCCCCAGCATTTT.

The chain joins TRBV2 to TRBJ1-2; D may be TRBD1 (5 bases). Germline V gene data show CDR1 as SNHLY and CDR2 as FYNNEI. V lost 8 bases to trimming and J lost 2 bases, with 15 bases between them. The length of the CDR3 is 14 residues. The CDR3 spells CASRSGIANYGYTF. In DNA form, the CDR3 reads TGTGCCAGCCGTTCAGGGATTGCCAACTATGGCTACACCTTC.

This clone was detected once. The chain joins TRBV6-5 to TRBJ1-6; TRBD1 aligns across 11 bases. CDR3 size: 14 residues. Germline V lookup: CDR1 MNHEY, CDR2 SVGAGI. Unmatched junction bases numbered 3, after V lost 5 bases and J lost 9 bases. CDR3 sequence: CASSLGQGASPLHF. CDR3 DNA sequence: TGTGCCAGCAGTCTCGGACAGGGGGCTTCACCCCTCCACTTT.

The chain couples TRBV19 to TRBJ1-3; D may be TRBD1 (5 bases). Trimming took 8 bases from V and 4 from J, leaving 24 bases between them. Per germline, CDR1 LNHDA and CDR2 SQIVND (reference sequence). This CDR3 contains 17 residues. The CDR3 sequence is CASARPGLPLTGNTIYF. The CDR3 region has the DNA TGTGCCAGTGCGCGGCCGGGACTGCCGCTAACAGGAAACACCATATATTTT.

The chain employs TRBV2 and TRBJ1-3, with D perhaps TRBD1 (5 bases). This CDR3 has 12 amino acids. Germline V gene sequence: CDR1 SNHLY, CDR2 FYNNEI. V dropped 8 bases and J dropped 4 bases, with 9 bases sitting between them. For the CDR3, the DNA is TGTGCCAGCGCCGACAGAGGAAACACCATATATTTT. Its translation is CASADRGNTIYF. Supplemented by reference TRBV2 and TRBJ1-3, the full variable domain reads EPEVTQTPSHQVTQMGQEVILRCVPISNHLYFYWYRQILGQKVEFLVSFYNNEISEKSEIFDDQFSVERPDGSNFTLKIRSTKLEDSAMYFCASADRGNTIYFGEGSWLTVV.

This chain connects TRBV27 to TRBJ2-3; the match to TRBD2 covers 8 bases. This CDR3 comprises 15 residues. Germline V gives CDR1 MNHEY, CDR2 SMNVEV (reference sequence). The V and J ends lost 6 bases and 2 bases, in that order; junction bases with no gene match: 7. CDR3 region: CASSRAGDFTDTQYF. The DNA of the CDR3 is TGTGCCAGCAGCCGAGCGGGAGACTTCACAGATACGCAGTATTTT.

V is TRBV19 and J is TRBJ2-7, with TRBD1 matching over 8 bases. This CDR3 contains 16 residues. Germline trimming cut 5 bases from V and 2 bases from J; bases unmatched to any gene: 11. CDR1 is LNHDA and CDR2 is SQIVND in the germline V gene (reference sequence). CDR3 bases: TGTGCCAGTAGTGACAGGGGCCTAACGACCACCTACGAGCAGTACTTC. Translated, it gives CASSDRGLTTTYEQYF. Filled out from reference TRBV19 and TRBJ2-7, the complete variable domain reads DGGITQSPKYLFRKEGQNVTLSCEQNLNHDAMYWYRQDPGQGLRLIYYSQIVNDFQKGDIAEGYSVSREKKESFPLTVTSAQKNPTAFYLCASSDRGLTTTYEQYFGPGTRLTVT.

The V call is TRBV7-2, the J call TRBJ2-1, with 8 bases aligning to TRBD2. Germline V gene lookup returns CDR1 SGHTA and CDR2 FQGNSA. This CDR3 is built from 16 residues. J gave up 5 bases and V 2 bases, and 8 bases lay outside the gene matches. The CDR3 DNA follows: TGTGCCAGCAGCTTACTAGCGGGTTTCACACACAATGAGCAGTTCTTC. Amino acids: CASSLLAGFTHNEQFF.

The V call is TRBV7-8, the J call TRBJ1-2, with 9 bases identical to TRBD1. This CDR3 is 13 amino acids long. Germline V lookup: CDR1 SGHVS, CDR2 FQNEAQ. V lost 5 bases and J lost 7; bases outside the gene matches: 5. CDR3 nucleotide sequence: TGTGCCAGCAGCGTACAGGGGGCAAGTGGCTACACCTTC. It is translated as CASSVQGASGYTF. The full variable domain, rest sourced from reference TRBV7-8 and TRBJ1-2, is GAGVSQSPRYKVAKRGQDVALRCDPISGHVSLFWYQQALGQGPEFLTYFQNEAQLDKSGLPSDRFFAERPEGSVSTLKIQRTQQEDSAVYLCASSVQGASGYTFGSGTRLTVV.

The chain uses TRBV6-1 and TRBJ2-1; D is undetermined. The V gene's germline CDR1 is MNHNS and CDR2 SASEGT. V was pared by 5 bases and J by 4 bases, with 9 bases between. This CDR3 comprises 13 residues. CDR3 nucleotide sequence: TGTGCCAGCAGTCTGTCACTATACAATGAGCAGTTCTTC. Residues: CASSLSLYNEQFF.

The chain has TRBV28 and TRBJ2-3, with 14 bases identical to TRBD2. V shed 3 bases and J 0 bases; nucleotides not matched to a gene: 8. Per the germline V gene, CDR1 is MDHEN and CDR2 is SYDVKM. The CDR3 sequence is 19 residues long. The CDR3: CASSFRGLAGETSTDTQYF. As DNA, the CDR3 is TGTGCCAGCAGTTTTCGGGGACTAGCGGGGGAAACTAGCACAGATACGCAGTATTTT. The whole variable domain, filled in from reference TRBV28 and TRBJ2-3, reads DVKVTQSSRYLVKRTGEKVFLECVQDMDHENMFWYRQDPGLGLRLIYFSYDVKMKEKGDIPEGYSVSREKKERFSLILESASTNQTSMYLCASSFRGLAGETSTDTQYFGPGTRLTVL.

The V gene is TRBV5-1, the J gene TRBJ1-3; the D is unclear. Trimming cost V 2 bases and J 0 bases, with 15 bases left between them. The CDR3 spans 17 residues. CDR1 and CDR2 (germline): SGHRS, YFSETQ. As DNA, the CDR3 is TGCGCCAGCAGCTTTGGCGGGGTACGCCTCTCTGGAAACACCATATATTTT. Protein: CASSFGGVRLSGNTIYF.

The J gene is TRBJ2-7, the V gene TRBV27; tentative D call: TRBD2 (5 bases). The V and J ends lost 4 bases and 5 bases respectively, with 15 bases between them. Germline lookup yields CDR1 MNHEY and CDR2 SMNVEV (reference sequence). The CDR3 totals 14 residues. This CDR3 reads CASSYVGAKNEQYF. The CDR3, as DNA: TGTGCCAGCAGTTATGTGGGAGCGAAGAACGAGCAGTACTTC.

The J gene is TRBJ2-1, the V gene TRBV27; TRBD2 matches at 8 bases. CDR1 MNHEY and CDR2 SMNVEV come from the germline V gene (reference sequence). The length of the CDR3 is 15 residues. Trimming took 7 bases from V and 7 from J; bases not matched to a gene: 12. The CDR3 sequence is CASKGGGRPGNEQFF. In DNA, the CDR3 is TGTGCCAGCAAGGGGGGCGGGAGGCCGGGGAATGAGCAGTTCTTC.

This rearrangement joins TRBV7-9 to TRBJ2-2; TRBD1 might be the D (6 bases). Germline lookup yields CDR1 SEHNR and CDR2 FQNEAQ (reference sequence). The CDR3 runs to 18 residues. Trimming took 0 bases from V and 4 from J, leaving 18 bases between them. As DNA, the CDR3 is TGTGCCAGCAGCTTAGCGACACCTAACAGGGTATTCACCGGGGAGCTGTTTTTT. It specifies CASSLATPNRVFTGELFF.

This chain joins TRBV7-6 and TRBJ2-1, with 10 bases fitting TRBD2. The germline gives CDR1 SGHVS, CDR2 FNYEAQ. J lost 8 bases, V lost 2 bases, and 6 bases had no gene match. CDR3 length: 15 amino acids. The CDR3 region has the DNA TGTGCCAGCAGCTTATCAAGCGGGGGGGCGGATGAGCAGTTCTTC. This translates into CASSLSSGGADEQFF.

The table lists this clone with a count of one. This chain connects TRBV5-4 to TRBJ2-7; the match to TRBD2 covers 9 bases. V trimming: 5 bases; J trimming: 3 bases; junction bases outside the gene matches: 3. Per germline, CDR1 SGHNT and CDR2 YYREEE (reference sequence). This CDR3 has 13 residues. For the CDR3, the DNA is TGTGCCAGCAGGTCTAGCGGGAACTACGAGCAGTACTTC. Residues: CASRSSGNYEQYF.

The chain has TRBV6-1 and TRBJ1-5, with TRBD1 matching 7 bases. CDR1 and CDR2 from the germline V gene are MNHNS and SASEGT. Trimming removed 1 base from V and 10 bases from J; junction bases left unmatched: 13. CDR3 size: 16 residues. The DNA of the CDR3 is TGTGCCAGCAGTGAAGTCTTTAGACAGGGAAGCCCTCCCCAGCATTTT. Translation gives CASSEVFRQGSPPQHF.

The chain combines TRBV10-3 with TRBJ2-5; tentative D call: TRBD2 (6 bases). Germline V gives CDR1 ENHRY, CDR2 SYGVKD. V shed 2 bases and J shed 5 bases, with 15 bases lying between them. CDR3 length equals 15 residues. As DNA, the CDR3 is TGTGCCATCAGTGAGCGTTGGGGGGATGGGGAGACCCAGTACTTC. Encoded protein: CAISERWGDGETQYF.

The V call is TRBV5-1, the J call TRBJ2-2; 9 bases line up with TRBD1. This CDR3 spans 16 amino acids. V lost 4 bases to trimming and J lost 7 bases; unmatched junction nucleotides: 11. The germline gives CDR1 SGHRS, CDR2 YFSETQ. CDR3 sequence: CASSRTGGGNYGELFF. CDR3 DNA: TGCGCCAGCAGCCGAACAGGGGGCGGGAACTACGGGGAGCTGTTTTTT.

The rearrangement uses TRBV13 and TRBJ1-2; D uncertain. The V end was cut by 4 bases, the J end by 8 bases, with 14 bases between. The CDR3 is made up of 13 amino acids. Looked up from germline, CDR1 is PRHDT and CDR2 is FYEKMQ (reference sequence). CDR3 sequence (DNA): TGTGCCAGCAGCTCCAACGGGGTGCACGGCTACACCTTC. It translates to CASSSNGVHGYTF.